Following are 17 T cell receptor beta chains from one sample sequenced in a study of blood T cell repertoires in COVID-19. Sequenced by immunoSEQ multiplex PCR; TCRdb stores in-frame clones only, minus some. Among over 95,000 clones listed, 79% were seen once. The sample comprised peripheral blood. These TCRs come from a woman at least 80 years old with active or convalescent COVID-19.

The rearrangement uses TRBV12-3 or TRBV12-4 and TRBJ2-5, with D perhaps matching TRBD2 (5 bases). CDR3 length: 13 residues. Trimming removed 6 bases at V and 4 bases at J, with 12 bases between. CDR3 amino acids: CASRDPGGETQYF. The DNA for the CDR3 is TGTGCCAGCAGGGACCCTGGAGGAGAGACCCAGTACTTC.

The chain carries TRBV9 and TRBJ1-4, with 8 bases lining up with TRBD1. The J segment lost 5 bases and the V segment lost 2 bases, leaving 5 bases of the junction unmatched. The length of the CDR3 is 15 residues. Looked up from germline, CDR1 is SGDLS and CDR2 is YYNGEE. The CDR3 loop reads CASSVQTGVNEKLFF. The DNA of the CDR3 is TGTGCCAGCAGCGTCCAGACAGGGGTGAATGAAAAACTGTTTTTT.

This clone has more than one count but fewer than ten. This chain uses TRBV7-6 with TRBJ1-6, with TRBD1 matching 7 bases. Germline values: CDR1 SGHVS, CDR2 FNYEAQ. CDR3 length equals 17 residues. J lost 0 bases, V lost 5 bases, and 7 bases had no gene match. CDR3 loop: CASSPGQPSSYNSPLHF. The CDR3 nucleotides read TGTGCCAGCAGCCCGGGACAGCCGAGCTCCTATAATTCACCCCTCCACTTT.

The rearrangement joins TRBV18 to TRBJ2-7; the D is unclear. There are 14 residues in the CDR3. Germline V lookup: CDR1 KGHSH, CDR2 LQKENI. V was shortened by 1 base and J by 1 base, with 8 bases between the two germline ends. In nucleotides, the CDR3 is TGTGCCAGCTCACCACGCCGCGGATCCTACGAGCAGTACTTC. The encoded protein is CASSPRRGSYEQYF.

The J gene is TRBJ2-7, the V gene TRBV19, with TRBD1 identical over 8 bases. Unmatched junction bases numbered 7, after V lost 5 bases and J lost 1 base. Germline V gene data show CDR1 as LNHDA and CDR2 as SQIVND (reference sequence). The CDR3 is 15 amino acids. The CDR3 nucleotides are TGTGCCAGTAGTCGATGGACAGGGTGGTCCTACGAGCAGTACTTC. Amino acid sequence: CASSRWTGWSYEQYF. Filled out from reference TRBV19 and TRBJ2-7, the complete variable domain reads DGGITQSPKYLFRKEGQNVTLSCEQNLNHDAMYWYRQDPGQGLRLIYYSQIVNDFQKGDIAEGYSVSREKKESFPLTVTSAQKNPTAFYLCASSRWTGWSYEQYFGPGTRLTVT.

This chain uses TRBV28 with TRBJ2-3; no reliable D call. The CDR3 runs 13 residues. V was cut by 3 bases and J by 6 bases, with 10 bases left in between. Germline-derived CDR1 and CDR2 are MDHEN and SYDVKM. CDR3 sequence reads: CASSLGSPDTQYF. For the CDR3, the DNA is TGTGCCAGCAGTTTGGGCAGCCCGGATACGCAGTATTTT.

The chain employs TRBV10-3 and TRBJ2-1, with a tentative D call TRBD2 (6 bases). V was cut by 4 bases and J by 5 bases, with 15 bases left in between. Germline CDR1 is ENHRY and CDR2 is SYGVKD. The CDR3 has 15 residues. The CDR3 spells CAISGSSGINNEQFF. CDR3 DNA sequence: TGTGCCATCAGTGGGAGTAGCGGAATTAACAATGAGCAGTTCTTC.

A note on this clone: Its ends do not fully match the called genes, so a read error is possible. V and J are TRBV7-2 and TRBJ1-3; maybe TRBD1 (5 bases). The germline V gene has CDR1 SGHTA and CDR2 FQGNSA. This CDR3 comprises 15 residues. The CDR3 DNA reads TGTGCCAGCAGTTTAGGGGCCGGGGCTGGAAACACCATATATTTT. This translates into CASSLGAGAGNTIYF.

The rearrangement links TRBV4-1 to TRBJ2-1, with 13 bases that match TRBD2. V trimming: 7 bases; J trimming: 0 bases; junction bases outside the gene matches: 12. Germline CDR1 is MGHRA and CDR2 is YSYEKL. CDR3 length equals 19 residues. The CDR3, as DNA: TGCGCCAGCACCATGGGGACTAGCGGGGCCCGTAGCTCCTACAATGAGCAGTTCTTC. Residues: CASTMGTSGARSSYNEQFF.

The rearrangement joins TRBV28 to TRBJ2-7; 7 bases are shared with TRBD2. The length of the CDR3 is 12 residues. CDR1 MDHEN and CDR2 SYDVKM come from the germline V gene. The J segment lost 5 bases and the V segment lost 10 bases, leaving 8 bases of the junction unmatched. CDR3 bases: TGTGCCACCCAAGGGGAGGGAAACGAGCAGTACTTC. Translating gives CATQGEGNEQYF.

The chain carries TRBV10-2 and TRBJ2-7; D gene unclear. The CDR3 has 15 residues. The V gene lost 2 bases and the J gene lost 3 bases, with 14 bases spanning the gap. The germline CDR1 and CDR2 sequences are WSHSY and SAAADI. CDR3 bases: TGCGCCAGCAGTGAGCTACAGCCTAATCTCTACGAGCAGTACTTC. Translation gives CASSELQPNLYEQYF.

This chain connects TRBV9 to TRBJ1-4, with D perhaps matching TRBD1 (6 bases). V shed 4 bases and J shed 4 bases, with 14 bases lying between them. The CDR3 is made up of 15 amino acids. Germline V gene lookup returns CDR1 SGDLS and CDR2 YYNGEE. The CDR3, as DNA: TGTGCCAGCAGCTCGGGGGGCGGGATTAATGAAAAACTGTTTTTT. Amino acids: CASSSGGGINEKLFF.

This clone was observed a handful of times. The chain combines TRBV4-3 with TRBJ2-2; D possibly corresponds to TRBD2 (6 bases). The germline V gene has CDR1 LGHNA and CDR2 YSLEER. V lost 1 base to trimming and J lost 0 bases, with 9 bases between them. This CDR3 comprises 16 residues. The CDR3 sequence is CASSQGGTSNTGELFF. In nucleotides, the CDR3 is TGCGCCAGCAGCCAAGGCGGGACGTCGAACACCGGGGAGCTGTTTTTT.

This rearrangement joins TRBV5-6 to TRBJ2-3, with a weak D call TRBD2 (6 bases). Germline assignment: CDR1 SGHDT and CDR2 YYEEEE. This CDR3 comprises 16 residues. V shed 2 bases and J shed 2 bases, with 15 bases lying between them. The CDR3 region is CASSFLLASSTDTQYF. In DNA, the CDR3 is TGTGCCAGCAGCTTCCTTCTAGCGTCTTCCACAGATACGCAGTATTTT.

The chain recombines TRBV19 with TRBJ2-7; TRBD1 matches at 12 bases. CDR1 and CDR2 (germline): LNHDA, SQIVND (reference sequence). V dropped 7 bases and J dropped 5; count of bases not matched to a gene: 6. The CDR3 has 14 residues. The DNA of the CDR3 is TGTGCCAGTAATAAGGGACAGGGGGCCCACGAGCAGTACTTC. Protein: CASNKGQGAHEQYF.

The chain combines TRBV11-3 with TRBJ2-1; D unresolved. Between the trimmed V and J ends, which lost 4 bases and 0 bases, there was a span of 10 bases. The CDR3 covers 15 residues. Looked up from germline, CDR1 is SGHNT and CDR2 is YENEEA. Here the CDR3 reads CASSSYLSSYNEQFF. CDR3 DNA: TGTGCCAGCAGCTCATACTTAAGCTCCTACAATGAGCAGTTCTTC.

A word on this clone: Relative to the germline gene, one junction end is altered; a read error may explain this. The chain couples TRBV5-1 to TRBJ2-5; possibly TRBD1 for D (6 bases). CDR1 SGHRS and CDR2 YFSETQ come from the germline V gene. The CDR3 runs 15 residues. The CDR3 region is CASSLSGTSQETQYF. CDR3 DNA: TGTGCCAGCAGCTTATCCGGGACATCTCAAGAGACCCAGTACTTC. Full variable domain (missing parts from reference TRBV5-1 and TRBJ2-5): KAGVTQTPRYLIKTRGQQVTLSCSPISGHRSVSWYQQTPGQGLQFLFEYFSETQRNKGNFPGRFSGRQFSNSRSEMNVSTLELGDSALYLCASSLSGTSQETQYFGPGTRLLVL.